Here is one T cell receptor beta chain with its context. The record originates from a study of patients and donors after allogeneic stem cell transplantation. Trimming left V 2 bases short and J 0 bases short, with 10 bases between. CDR3 length equals 14 residues. Germline V lookup: CDR1 DFQATT, CDR2 SNEGSKA (reference sequence). TCRdb re-analysed the RT-PCR reads in MiXCR, keeping a single row per CDR3 protein. In the table there are about 230,000 distinct CDR3 sequences, 13% to 15% of which are singletons. The TCR originated in a human donor who was either an allogeneic HSCT recipient or a stem cell or donor lymphocyte infusion donor (not recorded which). It is not recorded whose cells these are; they may come from a transplant donor. The rearrangement links TRBV20-1 to TRBJ2-5; the D call may be TRBD1 or TRBD2 (5 bases each). The sample comprised blood, either unsorted or a sorted T cell fraction (not recorded which). The CDR3 loop is CSARSGTYQETQYF. The CDR3 nucleotides are TGCAGTGCTAGATCCGGGACGTACCAAGAGACCCAGTACTTC.